This TCR beta chain comes out of a study of Graves' ophthalmopathy and Graves' hyperthyroidism. Findings and caveats of the study: The model achieved about 70% sensitivity and roughly 72% specificity for ophthalmopathy progression.

Using RNA transcripts, the TCR beta CDR3 regions were amplified. First-round RT-PCR relied on HTBI primers, and a second-round multiplex PCR came next. From the multiplex PCR reads, TCRdb called clonotypes with MiXCR, one entry per CDR3 protein. This table has 360,000 or so distinct CDR3 sequences, 15% to 20% appearing once. The CDR3 consists of 14 residues. Germline loops: CDR1 LNHDA, CDR2 SQIVND (reference sequence). V gave up 5 bases and J gave up 0 bases, with 11 bases separating them. Concerning this clonotype: As yet, its antigen is unknown.

The sample taken for sequencing was peripheral blood. The clonotype comes from a woman aged 18-29 years with Graves' ophthalmopathy. V usage is TRBV19 and J usage is TRBJ2-7; no clear D. CDR3 DNA: TGTGCCAGTAGTTCTTCGGTCAGCTCCTACGAGCAGTACTTC. Protein sequence: CASSSSVSSYEQYF.